The T cell receptor (beta chain) under discussion was sequenced for a study of OX40 agonist ivuxolimab in advanced cancers. Study at large: Patients were treated with intravenous ivuxolimab, dosed at 0.01 to 10 mg/kg and infused every 2 weeks. Patients in dose escalation had liver, melanoma, kidney or head and neck cancers.

Study-level findings and limits: Not determined was the antigen specificity of the expanded peripheral T cells. Some nonresponders also had low normalized T-cell clonal expansion.

Only in-frame clones appear in the TCRdb table, and some are missing; sequencing was by immunoSEQ multiplex PCR. The data show about 54,000 clones, 84% seen once. To note about this clone: Its cognate antigen is unknown.

V was shortened by 4 bases and J by 6 bases, with 13 bases between the two germline ends. CDR3 length: 13 amino acids. The V gene's germline CDR1 is SGDLS and CDR2 YYNGEE. This clonotype was obtained from an adult with an advanced solid tumor such as melanoma, head and neck, liver or kidney cancer. The V and J genes are TRBV9 and TRBJ1-2; maybe TRBD1 (6 bases). The sequencing here drew on CD4+ or CD8+ T cells sorted from blood, taken in a trial of the OX40 agonist ivuxolimab. The DNA for the CDR3 is TGTGCCAGCAGCCCCGGGACACGCGATGGCTACACCTTC. It specifies CASSPGTRDGYTF.